Presented here are 2 T cell receptor beta chains from one specimen sequenced in a study of cytomegalovirus exposure and HLA in healthy donors. The PCR was carried out with 60 Vbeta primers and 13 Jbeta primers. The table came from immunoSEQ multiplex PCR; TCRdb's copy has only in-frame clones and leaves some out. The sample comprises about 180,000 clones, more than 60% of which are singletons, and roughly 1.5% rests with the top ten. The sequenced sample was PBMCs. These receptors came from a man aged 18 to 30 in good health and CMV-seronegative.

J is TRBJ1-4 and V is TRBV18, with a possible D match to TRBD1 (6 bases). The length of the CDR3 is 16 residues. Trimming took 0 bases from V and 6 from J, leaving 14 bases between them. Germline CDR1 is KGHSH and CDR2 is LQKENI. The CDR3 coding sequence is TGTGCCAGCTCACCACCACAGGGCCGGAAAGATGAAAAACTGTTTTTT. The encoded protein is CASSPPQGRKDEKLFF.

The chain uses TRBV19 and TRBJ1-2; 8 nucleotides agree with TRBD1. Germline CDR1 is LNHDA and CDR2 is SQIVND (reference sequence). Trimming at V came to 4 bases and at J to 4 bases, leaving 11 bases not matched to a gene. This CDR3 spans 16 amino acids. The DNA for the CDR3 is TGTGCCAGTAGTACCCCTAAGACAGGGGTTACCTATGGCTACACCTTC. Translated, it gives CASSTPKTGVTYGYTF.